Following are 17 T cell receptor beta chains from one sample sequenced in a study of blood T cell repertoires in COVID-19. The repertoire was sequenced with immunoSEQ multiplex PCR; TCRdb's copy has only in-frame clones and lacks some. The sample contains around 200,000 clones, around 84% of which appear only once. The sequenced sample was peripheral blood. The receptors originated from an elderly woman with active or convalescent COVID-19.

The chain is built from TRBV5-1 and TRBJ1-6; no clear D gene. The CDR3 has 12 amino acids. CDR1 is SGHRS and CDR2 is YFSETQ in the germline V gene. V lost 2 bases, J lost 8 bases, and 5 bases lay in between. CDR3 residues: CASSLEDSPLHF. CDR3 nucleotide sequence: TGCGCCAGCAGCTTAGAGGATTCACCCCTCCACTTT.

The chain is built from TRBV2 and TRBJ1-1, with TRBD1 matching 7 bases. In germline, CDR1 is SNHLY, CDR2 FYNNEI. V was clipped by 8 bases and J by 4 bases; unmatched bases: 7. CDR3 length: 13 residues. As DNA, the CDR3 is TGTGCCAGCGAGCAGGGGGTCGGCACTGAAGCTTTCTTT. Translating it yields CASEQGVGTEAFF.

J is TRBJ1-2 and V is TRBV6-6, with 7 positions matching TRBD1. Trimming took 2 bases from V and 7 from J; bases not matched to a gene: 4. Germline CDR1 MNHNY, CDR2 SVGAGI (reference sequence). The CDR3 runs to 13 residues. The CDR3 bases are TGTGCCAGCAGTTACCAGGGGGAATTTGGCTACACCTTC. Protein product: CASSYQGEFGYTF.

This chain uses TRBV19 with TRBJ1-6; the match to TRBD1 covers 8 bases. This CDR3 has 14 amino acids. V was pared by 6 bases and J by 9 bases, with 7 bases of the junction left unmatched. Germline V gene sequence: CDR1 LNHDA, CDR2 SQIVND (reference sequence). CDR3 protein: CASSLQGESSPLHF. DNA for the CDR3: TGTGCCAGTAGCCTACAGGGGGAGAGTTCACCCCTCCACTTT.

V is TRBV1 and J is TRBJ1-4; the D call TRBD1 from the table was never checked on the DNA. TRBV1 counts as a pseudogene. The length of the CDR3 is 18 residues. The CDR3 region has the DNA TGCACCAGCATAAATCGGGGACAGGGGTTTGGTCATAATGAAAAACTGTTTTTT. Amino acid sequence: CTSINRGQGFGHNEKLFF.

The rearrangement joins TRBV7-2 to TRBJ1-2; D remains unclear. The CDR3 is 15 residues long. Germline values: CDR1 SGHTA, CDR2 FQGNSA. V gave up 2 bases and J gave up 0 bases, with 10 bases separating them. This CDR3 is CASSLRERANYGYTF. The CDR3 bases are TGTGCCAGCAGCTTACGGGAGAGAGCTAACTATGGCTACACCTTC. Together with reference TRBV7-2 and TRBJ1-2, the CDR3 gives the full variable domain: GAGVSQSPSNKVTEKGKDVELRCDPISGHTALYWYRQSLGQGLEFLIYFQGNSAPDKSGLPSDRFSAERTGGSVSTLTIQRTQQEDSAVYLCASSLRERANYGYTFGSGTRLTVV.

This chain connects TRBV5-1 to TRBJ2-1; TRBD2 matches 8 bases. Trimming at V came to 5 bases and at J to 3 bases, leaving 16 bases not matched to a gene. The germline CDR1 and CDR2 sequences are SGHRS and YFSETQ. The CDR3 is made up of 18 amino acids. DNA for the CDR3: TGCGCCAGCAGTTTTGCCCCGGGACTAGGAGCAATCTACAATGAGCAGTTCTTC. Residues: CASSFAPGLGAIYNEQFF.

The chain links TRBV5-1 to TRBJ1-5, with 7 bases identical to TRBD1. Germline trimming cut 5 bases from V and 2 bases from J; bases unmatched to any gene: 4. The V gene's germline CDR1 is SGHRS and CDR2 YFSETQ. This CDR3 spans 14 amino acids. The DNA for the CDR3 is TGCGCCAGCAGTACCACAGGGGGCAATCAGCCCCAGCATTTT. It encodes CASSTTGGNQPQHF.

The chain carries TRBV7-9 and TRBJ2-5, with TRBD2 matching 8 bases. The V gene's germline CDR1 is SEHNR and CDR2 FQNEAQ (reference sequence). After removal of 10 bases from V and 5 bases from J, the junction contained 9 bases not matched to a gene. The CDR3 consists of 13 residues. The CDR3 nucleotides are TGTGCCACCTCGGGACTAGGAAGGGAGACCCAGTACTTC. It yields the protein CATSGLGRETQYF.

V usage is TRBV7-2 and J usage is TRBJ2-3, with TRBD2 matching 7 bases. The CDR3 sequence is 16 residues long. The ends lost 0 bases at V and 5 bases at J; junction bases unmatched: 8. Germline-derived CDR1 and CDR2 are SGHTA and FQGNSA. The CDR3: CASSLARGGGGDTQYF. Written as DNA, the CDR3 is TGTGCCAGCAGCTTAGCTCGTGGGGGGGGTGGAGATACGCAGTATTTT.

CDR3 in DNA: TGTGCCAGCAGCGTTGGGACTAGCGGGATTACCGGGGAGCTGTTTTTT. Amino acids: CASSVGTSGITGELFF. The chain has TRBV9 and TRBJ2-2, with TRBD2 identical over 13 bases. The V gene end was trimmed by 2 bases and the J gene end by 5 bases; junction bases not matched to a gene: 3. Germline values: CDR1 SGDLS, CDR2 YYNGEE. This CDR3 is 16 amino acids long.

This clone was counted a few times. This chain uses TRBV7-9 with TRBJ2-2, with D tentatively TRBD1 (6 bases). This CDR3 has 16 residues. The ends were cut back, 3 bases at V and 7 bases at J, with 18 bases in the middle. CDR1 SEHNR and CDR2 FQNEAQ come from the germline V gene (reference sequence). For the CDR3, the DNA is TGTGCCAGCAGCTTCCTCAGGGGTCGGGTCGGCGGGGAGCTGTTTTTT. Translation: CASSFLRGRVGGELFF.

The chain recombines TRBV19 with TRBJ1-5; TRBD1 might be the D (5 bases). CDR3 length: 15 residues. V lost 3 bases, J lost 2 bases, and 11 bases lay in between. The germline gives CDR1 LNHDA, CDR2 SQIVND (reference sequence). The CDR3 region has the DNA TGTGCCAGTAGTATTAGAGACAGCCGCAATCAGCCCCAGCATTTT. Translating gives CASSIRDSRNQPQHF.

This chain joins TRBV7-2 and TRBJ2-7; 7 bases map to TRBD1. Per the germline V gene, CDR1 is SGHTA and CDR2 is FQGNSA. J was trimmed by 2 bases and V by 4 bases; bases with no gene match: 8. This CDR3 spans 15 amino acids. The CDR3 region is CASSSGQVGTYEQYF. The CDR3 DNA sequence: TGTGCCAGCAGCTCAGGACAGGTGGGCACCTACGAGCAGTACTTC.

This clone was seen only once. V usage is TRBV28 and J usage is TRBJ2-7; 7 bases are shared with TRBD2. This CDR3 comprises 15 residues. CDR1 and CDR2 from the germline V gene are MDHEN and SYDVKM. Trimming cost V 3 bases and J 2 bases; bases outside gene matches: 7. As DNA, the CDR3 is TGTGCCAGCAGTTTCCCGGGGGGAAGGGCCTACGAGCAGTACTTC. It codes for CASSFPGGRAYEQYF.

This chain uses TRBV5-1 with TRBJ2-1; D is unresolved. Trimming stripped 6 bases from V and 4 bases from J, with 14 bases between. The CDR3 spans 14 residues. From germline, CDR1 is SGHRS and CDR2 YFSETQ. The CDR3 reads CASTNSDTYNEQFF. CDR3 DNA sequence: TGCGCCAGCACCAATTCCGACACTTACAATGAGCAGTTCTTC.

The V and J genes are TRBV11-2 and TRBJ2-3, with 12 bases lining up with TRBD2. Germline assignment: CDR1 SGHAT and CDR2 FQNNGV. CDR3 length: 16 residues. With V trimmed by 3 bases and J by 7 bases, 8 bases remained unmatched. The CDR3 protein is CASSFPLAGGRNTQYF. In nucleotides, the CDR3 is TGTGCCAGCAGCTTTCCCCTAGCGGGAGGGAGAAATACGCAGTATTTT.